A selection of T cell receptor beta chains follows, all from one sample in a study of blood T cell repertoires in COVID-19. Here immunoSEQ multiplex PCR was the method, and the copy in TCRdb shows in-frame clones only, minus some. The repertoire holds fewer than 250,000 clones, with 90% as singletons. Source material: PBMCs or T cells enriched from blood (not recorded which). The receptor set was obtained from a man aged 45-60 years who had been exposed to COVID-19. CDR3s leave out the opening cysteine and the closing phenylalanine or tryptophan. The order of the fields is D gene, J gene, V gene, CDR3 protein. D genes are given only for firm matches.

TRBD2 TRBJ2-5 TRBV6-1 ASSDGGAGETQY
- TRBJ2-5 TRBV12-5 ASGWGEIGETQY
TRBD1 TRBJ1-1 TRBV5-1 ASSLDDRGYTEAF
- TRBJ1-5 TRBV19 ASRILTGSSNQPQH
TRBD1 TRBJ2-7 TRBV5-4 ASSLGQGPYEQY
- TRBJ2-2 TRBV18 ASSPDSVAENTGELF
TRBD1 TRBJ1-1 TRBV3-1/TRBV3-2 ASSAGTGETEAF
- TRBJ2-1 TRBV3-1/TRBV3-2 ASSPNMRNEQF
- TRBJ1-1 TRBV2 ASIQNPTVEAF
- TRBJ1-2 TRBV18 ASSPIAGDGGYT
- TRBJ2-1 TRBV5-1 ASSRGVSSYNEQF
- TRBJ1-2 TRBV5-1 ASRDMGPYGYT
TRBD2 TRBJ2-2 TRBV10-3 AISEPGTSGIITGELF
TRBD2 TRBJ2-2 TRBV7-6 ASSLKGGWREVNTGELF
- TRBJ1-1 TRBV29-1 SVAVVLGRAF